This passage covers 9 T cell receptor beta chains from one sample sequenced in a study of T cell responses to AZD1222 COVID-19 vaccine. Using immunoSEQ multiplex PCR, the repertoire was profiled, and TCRdb retains in-frame clones only, with some absent. Of 150,000 to 200,000 clones listed, about nine tenths are singletons. The sample in question was peripheral blood, obtained on day 0 of AZD1222 vaccination. These receptor sequences come from an adult in good health.

V gene TRBV5-6 combines with J gene TRBJ1-5, with 9 bases lining up with TRBD1. The junction had 4 bases not matched to a gene; V was cut back by 2 bases and J by 7 bases. Germline CDR1 is SGHDT and CDR2 is YYEEEE. The CDR3 is 14 residues long. As DNA, the CDR3 is TGTGCCAGCAGCTTCGGGACAGGGCCCCAGCCCCAGCATTTT. Its protein product is CASSFGTGPQPQHF.

The rearrangement joins TRBV12-5 to TRBJ1-1, with D possibly being TRBD1 (5 bases). CDR3 size: 14 residues. Per germline, CDR1 LGHNT and CDR2 FRNRAP. V lost 7 bases, J lost 3 bases, and 15 bases lay in between. Written as DNA, the CDR3 is TGTGCTAGTGTCTCGCAGGGCGGCGACACTGAAGCTTTCTTT. Protein product: CASVSQGGDTEAFF.

The chain employs TRBV27 and TRBJ2-1; no definite D call. The germline gives CDR1 MNHEY, CDR2 SMNVEV (reference sequence). Trimming left V 2 bases short and J 2 bases short, with 4 bases between. CDR3 length equals 13 residues. CDR3 nucleotides: TGTGCCAGCAGTTTAAACGCCTACAATGAGCAGTTCTTC. Its protein is CASSLNAYNEQFF.

This chain connects TRBV28 to TRBJ1-3; D unresolved. CDR3 length equals 13 residues. V was shortened by 3 bases and J by 2 bases, with 5 bases between the two germline ends. CDR1 is MDHEN and CDR2 is SYDVKM in the germline V gene. CDR3 nucleotides: TGTGCCAGCAGTTTCTCTGCTGGAAACACCATATATTTT. Residues: CASSFSAGNTIYF.

The V gene is TRBV28, the J gene TRBJ2-1; TRBD1 matches at 7 bases. Germline CDR1 and CDR2: MDHEN and SYDVKM. The junction had 10 bases not matched to a gene; V was cut back by 5 bases and J by 15 bases. This CDR3 has 12 residues. CDR3 DNA: TGTGCCAGCAGTCACGGACAGGTTCTTTCGTTCTTC. Residues: CASSHGQVLSFF.

The CDR3 sequence is CASSEAGLPNEQFF. Written as DNA, the CDR3 is TGCGCCAGCAGTGAGGCGGGACTACCCAATGAGCAGTTCTTC. The rearrangement links TRBV10-1 to TRBJ2-1; 7 bases map to TRBD2. The junction had 4 bases not matched to a gene; V was cut back by 2 bases and J by 6 bases. Germline assignment: CDR1 WNHNN and CDR2 SYGVQD (reference sequence). CDR3 length: 14 amino acids.

This clone has just one count. This rearrangement joins TRBV7-9 to TRBJ2-1, with 9 nucleotides matching TRBD2. The germline V gene has CDR1 SEHNR and CDR2 FQNEAQ (reference sequence). The V gene end was trimmed by 5 bases and the J gene end by 6 bases; junction bases not matched to a gene: 17. The CDR3 covers 18 residues. CDR3 coding DNA: TGTGCCAGCAGCCCCGGTTTTCGGCTAGCGGGGAGGAGCAATGAGCAGTTCTTC. Translated: CASSPGFRLAGRSNEQFF. Supplemented by reference TRBV7-9 and TRBJ2-1, the full variable domain reads DTGVSQNPRHKITKRGQNVTFRCDPISEHNRLYWYRQTLGQGPEFLTYFQNEAQLEKSRLLSDRFSAERPKGSFSTLEIQRTEQGDSAMYLCASSPGFRLAGRSNEQFFGPGTRLTVL.

This chain uses TRBV7-2 with TRBJ2-7; 8 bases align to TRBD1. From germline, CDR1 is SGHTA and CDR2 FQGNSA. Germline trimming cut 2 bases from V and 3 bases from J; bases unmatched to any gene: 3. This CDR3 is built from 14 residues. The DNA for the CDR3 is TGTGCCAGCAGCTTAAAAGGACAGGGCTACGAGCAGTACTTC. Translation gives CASSLKGQGYEQYF.

In its sample, this clone was seen once. The V and J genes are TRBV20-1 and TRBJ1-1, with a weak D call TRBD1 (6 bases). The CDR3 consists of 11 residues. The germline CDR1 and CDR2 sequences are DFQATT and SNEGSKA (reference sequence). CDR3 DNA: TGCACCGAGGGGGGGAACACTGAAGCTTTCTTT. This translates into CTEGGNTEAFF.